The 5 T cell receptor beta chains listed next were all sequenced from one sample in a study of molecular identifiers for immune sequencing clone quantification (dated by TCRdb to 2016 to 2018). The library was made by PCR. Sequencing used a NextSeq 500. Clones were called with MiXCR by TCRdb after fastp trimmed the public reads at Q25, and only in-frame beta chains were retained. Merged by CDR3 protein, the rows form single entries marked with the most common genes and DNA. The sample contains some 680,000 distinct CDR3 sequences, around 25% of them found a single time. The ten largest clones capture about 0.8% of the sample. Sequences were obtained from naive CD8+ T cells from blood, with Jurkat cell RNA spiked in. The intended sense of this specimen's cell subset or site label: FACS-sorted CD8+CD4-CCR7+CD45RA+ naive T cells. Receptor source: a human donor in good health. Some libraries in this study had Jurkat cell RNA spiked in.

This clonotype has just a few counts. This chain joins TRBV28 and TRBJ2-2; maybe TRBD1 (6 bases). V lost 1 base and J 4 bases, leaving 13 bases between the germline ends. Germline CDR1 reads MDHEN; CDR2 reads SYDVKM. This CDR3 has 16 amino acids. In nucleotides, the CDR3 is TGTGCCAGCAGTTTATTAACAGGGCGGTCCACCGGGGAGCTGTTTTTT. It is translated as CASSLLTGRSTGELFF.

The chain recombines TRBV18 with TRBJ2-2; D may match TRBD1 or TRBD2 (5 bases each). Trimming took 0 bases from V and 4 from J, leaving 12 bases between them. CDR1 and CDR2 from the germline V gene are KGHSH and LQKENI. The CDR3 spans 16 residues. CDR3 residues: CASSPPRLGTTGELFF. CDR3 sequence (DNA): TGTGCCAGCTCACCACCGCGGCTAGGGACCACCGGGGAGCTGTTTTTT.

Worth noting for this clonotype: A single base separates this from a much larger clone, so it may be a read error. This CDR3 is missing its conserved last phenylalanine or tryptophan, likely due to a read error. The CDR3 DNA is TGCAGTGCTAGAGATTACACAGGGGGCCGGAATGAAGCTTTCCTT. This encodes CSARDYTGGRNEAFL. The gene calls are TRBV20-1 and TRBJ1-1; 9 positions match TRBD1. Germline V gene data show CDR1 as DFQATT and CDR2 as SNEGSKA (reference sequence). The V and J ends lost 0 bases and 7 bases, in that order; junction bases with no gene match: 9. The CDR3 contains 15 residues.

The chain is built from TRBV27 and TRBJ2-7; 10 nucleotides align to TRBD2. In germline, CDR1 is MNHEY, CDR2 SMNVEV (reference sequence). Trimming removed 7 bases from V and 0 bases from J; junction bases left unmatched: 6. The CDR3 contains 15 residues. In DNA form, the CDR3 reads TGTGCCAGCAAGACCCGGACTAGCGGCTCCTACGAGCAGTACTTC. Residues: CASKTRTSGSYEQYF.

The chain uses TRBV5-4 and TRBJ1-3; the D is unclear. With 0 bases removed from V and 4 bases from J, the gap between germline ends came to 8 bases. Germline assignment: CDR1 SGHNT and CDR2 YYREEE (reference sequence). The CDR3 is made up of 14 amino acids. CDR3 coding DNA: TGTGCCAGCAGCTTGGTGCCAGCAGGAAACACCATATATTTT. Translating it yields CASSLVPAGNTIYF.